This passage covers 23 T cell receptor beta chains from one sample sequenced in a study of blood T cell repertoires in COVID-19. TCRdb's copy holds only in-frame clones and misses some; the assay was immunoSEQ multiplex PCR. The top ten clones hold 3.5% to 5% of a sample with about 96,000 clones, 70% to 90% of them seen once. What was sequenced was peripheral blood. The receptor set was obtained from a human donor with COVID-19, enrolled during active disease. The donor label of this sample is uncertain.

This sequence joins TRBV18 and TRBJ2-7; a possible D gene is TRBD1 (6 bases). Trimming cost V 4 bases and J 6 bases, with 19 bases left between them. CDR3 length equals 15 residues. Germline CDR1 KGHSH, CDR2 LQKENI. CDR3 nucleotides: TGTGCCAGCTCACGGCCGACAGGCCCCTCGGGCGAGCAGTACTTC. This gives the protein CASSRPTGPSGEQYF.

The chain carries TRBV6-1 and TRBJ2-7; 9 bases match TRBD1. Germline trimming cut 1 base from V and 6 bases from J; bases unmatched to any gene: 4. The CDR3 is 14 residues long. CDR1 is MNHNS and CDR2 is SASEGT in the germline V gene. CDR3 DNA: TGTGCCAGCAGTGAAGGCACAGGGGGCGGCGAGCAGTACTTC. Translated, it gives CASSEGTGGGEQYF.

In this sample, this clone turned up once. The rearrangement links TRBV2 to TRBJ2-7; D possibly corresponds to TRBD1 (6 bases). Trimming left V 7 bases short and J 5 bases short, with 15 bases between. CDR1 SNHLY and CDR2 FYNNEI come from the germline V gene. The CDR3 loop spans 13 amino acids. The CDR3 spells CASMRGGTNEQYF. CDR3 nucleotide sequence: TGTGCCAGCATGCGAGGGGGAACGAACGAGCAGTACTTC.

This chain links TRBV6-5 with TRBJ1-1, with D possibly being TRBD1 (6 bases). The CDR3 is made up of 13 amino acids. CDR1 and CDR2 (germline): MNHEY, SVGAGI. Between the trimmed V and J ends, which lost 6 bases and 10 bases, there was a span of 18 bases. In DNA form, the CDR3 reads TGTGCCAGCAGACCCAGGCGGGGGCGCGGAGCTTTCTTT. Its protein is CASRPRRGRGAFF.

CDR3 nucleotide sequence: TGTGCCAGCAGTAACAGGGGGCCCACTGAAGCTTTCTTT. Its protein product is CASSNRGPTEAFF. This rearrangement joins TRBV6-5 to TRBJ1-1, with 9 bases lining up with TRBD1. This CDR3 has 13 residues. Germline trimming cut 5 bases from V and 4 bases from J; bases unmatched to any gene: 2. Per germline, CDR1 MNHEY and CDR2 SVGAGI.

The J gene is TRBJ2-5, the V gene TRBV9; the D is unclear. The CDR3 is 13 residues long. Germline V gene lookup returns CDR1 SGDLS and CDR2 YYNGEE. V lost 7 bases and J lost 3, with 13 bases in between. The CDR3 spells CASAVRNEETQYF. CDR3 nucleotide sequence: TGTGCCAGCGCCGTGCGGAACGAAGAGACCCAGTACTTC.

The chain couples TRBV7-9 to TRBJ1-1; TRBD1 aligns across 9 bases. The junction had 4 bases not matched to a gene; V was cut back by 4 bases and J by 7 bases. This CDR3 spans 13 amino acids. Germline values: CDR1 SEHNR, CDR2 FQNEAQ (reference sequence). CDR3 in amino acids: CASSSGTGIEAFF. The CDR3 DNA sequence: TGTGCCAGCAGCTCCGGGACAGGGATTGAAGCTTTCTTT.

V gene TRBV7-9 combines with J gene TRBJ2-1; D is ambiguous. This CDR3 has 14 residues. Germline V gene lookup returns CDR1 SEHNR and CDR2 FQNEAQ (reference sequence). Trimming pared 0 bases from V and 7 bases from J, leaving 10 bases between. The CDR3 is CASSLAYSGNEQFF. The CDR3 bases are TGTGCCAGCAGCTTAGCTTATTCGGGTAATGAGCAGTTCTTC.

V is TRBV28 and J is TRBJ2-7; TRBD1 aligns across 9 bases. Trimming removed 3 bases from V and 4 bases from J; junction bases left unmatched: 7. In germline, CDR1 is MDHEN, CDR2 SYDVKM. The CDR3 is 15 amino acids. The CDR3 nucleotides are TGTGCCAGCAGTTTCATGGGACAGGGCGGGTACGAGCAGTACTTC. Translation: CASSFMGQGGYEQYF.

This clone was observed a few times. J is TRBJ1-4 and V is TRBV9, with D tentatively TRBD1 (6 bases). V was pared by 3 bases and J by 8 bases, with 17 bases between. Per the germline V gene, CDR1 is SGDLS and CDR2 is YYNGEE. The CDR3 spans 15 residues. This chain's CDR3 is CASSALQGEGEKLFF. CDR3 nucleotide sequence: TGTGCCAGCAGCGCACTACAGGGAGAGGGAGAAAAACTGTTTTTT.

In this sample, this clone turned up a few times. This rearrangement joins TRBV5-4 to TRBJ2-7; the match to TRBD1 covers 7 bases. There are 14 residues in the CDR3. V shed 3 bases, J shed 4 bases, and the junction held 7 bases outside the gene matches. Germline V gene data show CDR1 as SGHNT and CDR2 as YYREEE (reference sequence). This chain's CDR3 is CASSSRDRLYEQYF. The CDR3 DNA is TGTGCCAGCAGCTCCCGGGACAGACTGTACGAGCAGTACTTC.

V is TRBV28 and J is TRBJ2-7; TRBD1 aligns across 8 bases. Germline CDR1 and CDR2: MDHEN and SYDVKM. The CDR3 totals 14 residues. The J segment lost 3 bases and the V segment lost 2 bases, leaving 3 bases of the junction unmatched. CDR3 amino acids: CASSLRQGNYEQYF. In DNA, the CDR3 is TGTGCCAGCAGTTTAAGACAGGGGAACTACGAGCAGTACTTC.

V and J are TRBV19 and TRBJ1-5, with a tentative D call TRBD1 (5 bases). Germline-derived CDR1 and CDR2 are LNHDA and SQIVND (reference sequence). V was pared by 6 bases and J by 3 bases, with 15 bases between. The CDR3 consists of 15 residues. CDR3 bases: TGTGCCAGTAGATGGGGCCCCCTCAACAATCAGCCCCAGCATTTT. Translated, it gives CASRWGPLNNQPQHF. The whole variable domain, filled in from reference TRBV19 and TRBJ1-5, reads DGGITQSPKYLFRKEGQNVTLSCEQNLNHDAMYWYRQDPGQGLRLIYYSQIVNDFQKGDIAEGYSVSREKKESFPLTVTSAQKNPTAFYLCASRWGPLNNQPQHFGDGTRLSIL.

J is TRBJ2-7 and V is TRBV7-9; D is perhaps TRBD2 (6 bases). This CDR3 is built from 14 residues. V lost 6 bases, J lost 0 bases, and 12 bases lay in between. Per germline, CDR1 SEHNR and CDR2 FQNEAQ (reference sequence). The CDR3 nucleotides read TGTGCCAGCAGGAAACAGGACTACTCCTACGAGCAGTACTTC. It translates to CASRKQDYSYEQYF.

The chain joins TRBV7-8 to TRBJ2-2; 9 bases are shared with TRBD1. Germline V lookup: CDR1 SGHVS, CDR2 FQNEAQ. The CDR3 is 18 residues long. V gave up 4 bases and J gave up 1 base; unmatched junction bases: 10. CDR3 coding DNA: TGTGCCAGCAGCTCCTCCGCTACAGGGGGCCTGAACACCGGGGAGCTGTTTTTT. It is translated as CASSSSATGGLNTGELFF.

The CDR3: CASSQGLSNTEAFF. CDR3 bases: TGTGCCAGCAGCCAAGGGCTGTCGAACACTGAAGCTTTCTTT. This sequence joins TRBV3-1 (or the pseudogene TRBV3-2) and TRBJ1-1; D is unclear. With 1 base removed from V and 1 base from J, the gap between germline ends came to 7 bases. The CDR3 runs 14 residues. In germline, CDR1 is LGHDT, CDR2 YNNKEL (reference sequence).

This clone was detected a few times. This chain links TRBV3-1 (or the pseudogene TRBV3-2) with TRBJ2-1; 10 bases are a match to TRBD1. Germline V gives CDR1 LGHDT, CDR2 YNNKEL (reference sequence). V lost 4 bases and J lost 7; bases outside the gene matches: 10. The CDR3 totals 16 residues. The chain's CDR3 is CASSLGLGQGTNEQFF. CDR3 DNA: TGTGCCAGCAGCCTCGGTCTGGGACAGGGGACGAATGAGCAGTTCTTC.

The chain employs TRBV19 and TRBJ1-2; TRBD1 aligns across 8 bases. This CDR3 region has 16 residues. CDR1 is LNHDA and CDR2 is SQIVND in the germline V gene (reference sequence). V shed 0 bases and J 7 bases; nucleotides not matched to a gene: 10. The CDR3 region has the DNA TGTGCCAGTAGTATAGATGGAGCAGGGGGCAGTAGTGGCTACACCTTC. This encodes CASSIDGAGGSSGYTF.

DNA for the CDR3: TGTGCCAGCAGCAAAGACAGGAAATCCAGGGGTGGCTACACCTTC. Its translation is CASSKDRKSRGGYTF. The chain carries TRBV5-6 and TRBJ1-2; TRBD1 is a possible D gene (6 bases). With 4 bases removed from V and 7 bases from J, the gap between germline ends came to 20 bases. Germline-derived CDR1 and CDR2 are SGHDT and YYEEEE. The CDR3 totals 15 residues.

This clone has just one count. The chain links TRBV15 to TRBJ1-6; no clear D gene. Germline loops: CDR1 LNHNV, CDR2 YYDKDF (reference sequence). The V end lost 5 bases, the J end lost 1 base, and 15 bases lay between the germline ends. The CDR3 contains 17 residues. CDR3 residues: CATSSRRDRSYNSPLHF. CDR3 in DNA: TGTGCCACCAGCTCAAGGAGGGATAGATCCTATAATTCACCCCTCCACTTT.

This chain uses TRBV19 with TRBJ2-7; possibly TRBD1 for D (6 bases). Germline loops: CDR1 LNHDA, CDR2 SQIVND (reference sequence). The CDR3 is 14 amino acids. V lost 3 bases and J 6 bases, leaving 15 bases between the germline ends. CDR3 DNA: TGTGCCAGTAGTATCAGTCAGCGGACAGCCGAGCAGTACTTC. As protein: CASSISQRTAEQYF.

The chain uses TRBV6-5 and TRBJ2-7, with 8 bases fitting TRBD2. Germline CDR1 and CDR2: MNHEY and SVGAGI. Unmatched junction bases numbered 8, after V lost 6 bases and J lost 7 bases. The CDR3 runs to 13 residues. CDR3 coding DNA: TGTGCCAGCAGGGACGGGAGGGAAAGAGAGCAGTACTTC. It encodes CASRDGREREQYF.

The CDR3 protein is CASSFPEFYGYTF. The CDR3 DNA is TGTGCCAGCAGTTTTCCAGAATTCTATGGCTACACCTTC. The chain carries TRBV12-3 or TRBV12-4 and TRBJ1-2; D not resolved. The CDR3 has 13 amino acids. Trimming removed 3 bases from V and 4 bases from J, with 9 bases in between.